This T cell receptor (beta chain) was captured in a study of blood T cell repertoires in COVID-19. Study-level information: Italy, Spain and the United States were the sources of the convalescent and acute COVID-19 samples. PBMCs, B-cell-depleted T cells, or T cells were the source of the cDNA or gDNA that made up the material.

This CDR3 is 14 amino acids long. Germline CDR1 is KGHSH and CDR2 is LQKENI. V dropped 8 bases and J dropped 0 bases, with 11 bases sitting between them. In the original workflow: It was from reference gene primer amplification that nucleated cell counts were estimated. TCRdb's table, derived via immunoSEQ multiplex PCR, lists solely in-frame clones and lacks some. V, J and clone size were drawn from that table, and D and trimming were deduced from the DNA. Of about 80,000 clones listed, just over 85% are singletons. Source material: peripheral blood. This TCR was recovered from a woman of 80 years or more with acute or convalescent COVID-19. This chain uses TRBV18 with TRBJ1-3; D unclear. The CDR3 bases are TGTGCCAGCCGAGCACGGGACTCTGGAAACACCATATATTTT. It yields the protein CASRARDSGNTIYF.